This TCR beta chain was identified in a study of control samples from healthy donors and cancer patients. Produced via immunoSEQ multiplex PCR; TCRdb's table is partial and in-frame only. The sample has more than 95,000 clones; 87% are singletons. The CDR3 has 15 residues. Germline V gene data show CDR1 as MDHEN and CDR2 as SYDVKM. Trimming left V 6 bases short and J 3 bases short, with 17 bases between. The source material was blood. This receptor was obtained from a man between 18 and 35 years old in good health. The V call is TRBV28, the J call TRBJ1-2; D gene ambiguous. CDR3 coding DNA: TGTGCCAGCAGCCCGACCCCGGGTTGGGACTATGGCTACACCTTC. Translating it yields CASSPTPGWDYGYTF.